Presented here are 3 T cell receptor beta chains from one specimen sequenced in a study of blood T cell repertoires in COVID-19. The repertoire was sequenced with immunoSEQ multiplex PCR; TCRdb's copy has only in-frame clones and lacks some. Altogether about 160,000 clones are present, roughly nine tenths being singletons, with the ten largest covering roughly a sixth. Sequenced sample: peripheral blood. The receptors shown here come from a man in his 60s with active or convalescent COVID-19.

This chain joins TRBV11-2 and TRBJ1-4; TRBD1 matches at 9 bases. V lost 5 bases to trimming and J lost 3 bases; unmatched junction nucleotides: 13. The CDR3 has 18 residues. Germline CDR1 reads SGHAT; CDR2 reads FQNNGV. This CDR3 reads CASSKDPVGTGSNEKLFF. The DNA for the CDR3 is TGTGCCAGCAGCAAAGACCCAGTCGGGACAGGGTCTAATGAAAAACTGTTTTTT.

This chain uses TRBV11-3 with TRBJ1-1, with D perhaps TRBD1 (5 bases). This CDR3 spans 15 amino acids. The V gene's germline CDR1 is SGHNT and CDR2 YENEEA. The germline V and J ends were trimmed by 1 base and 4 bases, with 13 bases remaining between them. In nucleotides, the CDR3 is TGTGCCAGCAGCTTAGGGGGAGGGGTACGCACTGAAGCTTTCTTT. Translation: CASSLGGGVRTEAFF.

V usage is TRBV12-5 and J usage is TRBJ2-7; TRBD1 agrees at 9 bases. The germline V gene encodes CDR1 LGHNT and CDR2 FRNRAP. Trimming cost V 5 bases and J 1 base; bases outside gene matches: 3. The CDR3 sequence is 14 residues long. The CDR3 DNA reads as TGTGCTAGTGGTCTGGGACAGGGTTCCTACGAGCAGTACTTC. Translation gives CASGLGQGSYEQYF.